This T cell receptor beta chain was recorded in a study of T cell responses to AZD1222 COVID-19 vaccine. Study-wide results and caveats: The donors showed a predominance of white British ancestry and of females, with possible underestimation of clonal diversity. The study sampled repertoires only after the peak T cell response.

The ends were cut back, 4 bases at V and 1 base at J, with 12 bases in the middle. The CDR3 runs to 15 residues. Here immunoSEQ multiplex PCR was the method, and the copy in TCRdb shows in-frame clones only, minus some. The repertoire holds about 150,000 clones, with roughly 93% as singletons. A note on this clone: The antigen remains undetermined.

Here the sequenced sample was peripheral blood, taken 28 days after the second AZD1222 dose. The chain links TRBV5-3 to TRBJ2-1; D is possibly TRBD2 (5 bases). TRBV5-3 is an ORF, and what it does is uncertain. The clonotype was recovered from an adult who received the AZD1222 COVID-19 vaccine. CDR3 coding DNA: TGTGCCAGAAGCATTACTAGTAGTTCCTACAATGAGCAGTTCTTC. Translated: CARSITSSSYNEQFF.